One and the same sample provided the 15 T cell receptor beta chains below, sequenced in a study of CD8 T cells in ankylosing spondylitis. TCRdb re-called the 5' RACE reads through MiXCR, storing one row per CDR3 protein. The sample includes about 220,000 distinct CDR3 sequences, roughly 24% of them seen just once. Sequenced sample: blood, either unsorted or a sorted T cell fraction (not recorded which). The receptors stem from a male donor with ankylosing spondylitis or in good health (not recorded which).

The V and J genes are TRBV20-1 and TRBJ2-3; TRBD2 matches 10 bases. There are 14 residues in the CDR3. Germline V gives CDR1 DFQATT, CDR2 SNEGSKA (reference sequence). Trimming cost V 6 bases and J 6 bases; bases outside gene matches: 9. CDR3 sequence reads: CSARPAGGSDTQYF. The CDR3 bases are TGCAGTGCCAGGCCAGCGGGAGGGTCCGATACGCAGTATTTT.

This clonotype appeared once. CDR3 protein: CASSSSGGYGYTF. CDR3 nucleotide sequence: TGCGCCAGCAGCTCCTCCGGGGGCTATGGCTACACCTTC. V and J are TRBV4-1 and TRBJ1-2; weak D call: TRBD1 (5 bases). Between the trimmed V and J ends, which lost 5 bases and 4 bases, there was a span of 11 bases. The CDR3 extends over 13 amino acids. Germline V lookup: CDR1 MGHRA, CDR2 YSYEKL.

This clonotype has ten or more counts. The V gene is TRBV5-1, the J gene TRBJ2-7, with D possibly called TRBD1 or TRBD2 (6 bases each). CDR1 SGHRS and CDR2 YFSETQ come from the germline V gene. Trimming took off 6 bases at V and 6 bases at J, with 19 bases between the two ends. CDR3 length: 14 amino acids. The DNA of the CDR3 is TGCGCCAGCACCCGTGCACGAGAGGGGGGCGAGCAGTACTTC. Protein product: CASTRAREGGEQYF. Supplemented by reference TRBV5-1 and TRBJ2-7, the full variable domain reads KAGVTQTPRYLIKTRGQQVTLSCSPISGHRSVSWYQQTPGQGLQFLFEYFSETQRNKGNFPGRFSGRQFSNSRSEMNVSTLELGDSALYLCASTRAREGGEQYFGPGTRLTVT.

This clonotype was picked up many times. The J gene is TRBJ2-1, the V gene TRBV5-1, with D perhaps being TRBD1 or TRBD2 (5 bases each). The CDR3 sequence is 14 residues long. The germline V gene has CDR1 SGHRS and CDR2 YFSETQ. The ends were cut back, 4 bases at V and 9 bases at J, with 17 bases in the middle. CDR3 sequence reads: CASSKGTLGGEQFF. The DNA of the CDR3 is TGCGCCAGCAGCAAAGGGACCCTAGGCGGTGAGCAGTTCTTC.

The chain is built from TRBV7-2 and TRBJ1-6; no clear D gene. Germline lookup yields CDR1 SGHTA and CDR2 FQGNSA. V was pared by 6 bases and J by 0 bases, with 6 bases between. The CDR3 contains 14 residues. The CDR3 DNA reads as TGTGCCAGCAGGGACGGCTCCTATAATTCACCCCTCCACTTT. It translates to CASRDGSYNSPLHF.

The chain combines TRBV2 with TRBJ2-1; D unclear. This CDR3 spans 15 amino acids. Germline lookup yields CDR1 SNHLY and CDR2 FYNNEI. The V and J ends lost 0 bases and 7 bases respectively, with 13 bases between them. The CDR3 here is CASSEAELVENEQFF. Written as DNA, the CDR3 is TGTGCCAGCAGTGAAGCGGAGCTGGTAGAAAATGAGCAGTTCTTC.

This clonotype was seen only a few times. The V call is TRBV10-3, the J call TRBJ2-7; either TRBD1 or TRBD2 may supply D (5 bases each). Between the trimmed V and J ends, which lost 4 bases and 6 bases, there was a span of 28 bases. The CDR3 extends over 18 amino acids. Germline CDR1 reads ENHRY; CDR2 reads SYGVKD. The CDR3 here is CAISGPHGGTDPLGEQYF. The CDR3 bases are TGTGCCATCAGTGGCCCCCATGGTGGGACCGACCCCTTGGGCGAGCAGTACTTC.

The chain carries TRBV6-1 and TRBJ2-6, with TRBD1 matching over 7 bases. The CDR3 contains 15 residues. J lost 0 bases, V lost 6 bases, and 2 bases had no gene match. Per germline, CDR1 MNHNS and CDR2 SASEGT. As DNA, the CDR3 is TGTGCCAGCAGGACAGGGAGCTCTGGGGCCAACGTCCTGACTTTC. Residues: CASRTGSSGANVLTF.

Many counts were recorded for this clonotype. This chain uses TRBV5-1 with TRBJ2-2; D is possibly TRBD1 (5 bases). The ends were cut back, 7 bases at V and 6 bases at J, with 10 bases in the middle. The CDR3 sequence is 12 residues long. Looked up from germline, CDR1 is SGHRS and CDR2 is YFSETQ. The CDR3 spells CASSRVAGELFF. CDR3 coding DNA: TGCGCCAGCTCCAGGGTCGCCGGGGAGCTGTTTTTT.

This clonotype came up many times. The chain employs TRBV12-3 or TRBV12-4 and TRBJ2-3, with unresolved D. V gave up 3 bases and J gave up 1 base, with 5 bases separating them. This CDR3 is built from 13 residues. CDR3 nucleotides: TGTGCCAGCAGTTTCGGGCGCACAGATACGCAGTATTTT. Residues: CASSFGRTDTQYF.

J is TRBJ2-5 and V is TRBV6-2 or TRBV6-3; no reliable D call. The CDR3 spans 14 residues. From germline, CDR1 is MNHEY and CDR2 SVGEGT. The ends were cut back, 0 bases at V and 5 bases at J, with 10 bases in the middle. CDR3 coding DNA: TGTGCCAGCAGTTACTCGACCCGGTCGGAGACCCAGTACTTC. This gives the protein CASSYSTRSETQYF.

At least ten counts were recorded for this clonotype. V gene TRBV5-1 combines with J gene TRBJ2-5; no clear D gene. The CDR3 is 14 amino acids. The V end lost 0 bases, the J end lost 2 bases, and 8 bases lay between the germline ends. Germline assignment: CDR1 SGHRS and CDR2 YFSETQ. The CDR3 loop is CASSLDLQQETQYF. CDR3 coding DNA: TGCGCCAGCAGCTTGGATTTACAGCAAGAGACCCAGTACTTC. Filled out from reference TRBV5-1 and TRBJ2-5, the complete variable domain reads KAGVTQTPRYLIKTRGQQVTLSCSPISGHRSVSWYQQTPGQGLQFLFEYFSETQRNKGNFPGRFSGRQFSNSRSEMNVSTLELGDSALYLCASSLDLQQETQYFGPGTRLLVL.

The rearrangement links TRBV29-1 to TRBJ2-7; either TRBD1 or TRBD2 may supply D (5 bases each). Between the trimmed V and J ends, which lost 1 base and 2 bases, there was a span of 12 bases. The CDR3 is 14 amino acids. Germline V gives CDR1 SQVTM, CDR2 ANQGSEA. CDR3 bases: TGCAGCGTTGAAGGCCGGGACGGGGCCTACGAGCAGTACTTC. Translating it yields CSVEGRDGAYEQYF.

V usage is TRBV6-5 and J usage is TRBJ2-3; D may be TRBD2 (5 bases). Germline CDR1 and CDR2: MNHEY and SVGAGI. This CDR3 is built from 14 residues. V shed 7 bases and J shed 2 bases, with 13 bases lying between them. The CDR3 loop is CASIRNSVTDTQYF. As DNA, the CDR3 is TGTGCCAGCATTAGGAATAGCGTCACAGATACGCAGTATTTT.

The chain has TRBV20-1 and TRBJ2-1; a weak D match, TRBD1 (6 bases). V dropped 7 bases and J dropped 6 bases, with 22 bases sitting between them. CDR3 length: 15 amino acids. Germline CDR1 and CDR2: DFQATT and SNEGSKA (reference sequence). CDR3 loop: CSVKSGVRRGNEQFF. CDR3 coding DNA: TGCAGTGTGAAGTCAGGGGTGAGAAGGGGCAATGAGCAGTTCTTC.